This passage covers 31 T cell receptor beta chains from one sample sequenced in a study of blood T cell repertoires in COVID-19. The method was immunoSEQ multiplex PCR; TCRdb's version includes in-frame clones alone and lacks a portion of them. This table has about 240,000 clones, around 85% appearing once. Sequencing used peripheral blood. These receptors were collected from a man in his sixties with acute or convalescent COVID-19.

The chain has TRBV6-5 and TRBJ2-1; TRBD2 aligns across 13 bases. J was trimmed by 4 bases and V by 2 bases; bases with no gene match: 2. The CDR3 has 16 residues. The V gene's germline CDR1 is MNHEY and CDR2 SVGAGI. CDR3 sequence: CASSYALAGGYNEQFF. In DNA, the CDR3 is TGTGCCAGCAGTTACGCACTAGCGGGAGGGTACAATGAGCAGTTCTTC.

This clone was counted a single time. The chain combines TRBV6-2 or TRBV6-3 with TRBJ2-2; TRBD2 matches at 14 bases. The germline V gene has CDR1 MNHEY and CDR2 SVGEGT. V shed 4 bases and J 3 bases; nucleotides not matched to a gene: 7. The CDR3 has 18 amino acids. The CDR3 here is CASSFTGTSGSDTGELFF. CDR3 in DNA: TGTGCCAGCAGTTTCACCGGGACTAGCGGGAGTGACACCGGGGAGCTGTTTTTT.

V is TRBV19 and J is TRBJ2-1; D is uncertain. The CDR3 consists of 14 residues. Germline V lookup: CDR1 LNHDA, CDR2 SQIVND (reference sequence). The V gene lost 6 bases and the J gene lost 4 bases, with 13 bases spanning the gap. DNA for the CDR3: TGTGCCAGTAGGTCCAGCGAAGATTACAATGAGCAGTTCTTC. Translation: CASRSSEDYNEQFF. Complete variable domain (other parts from reference TRBV19 and TRBJ2-1): DGGITQSPKYLFRKEGQNVTLSCEQNLNHDAMYWYRQDPGQGLRLIYYSQIVNDFQKGDIAEGYSVSREKKESFPLTVTSAQKNPTAFYLCASRSSEDYNEQFFGPGTRLTVL.

V usage is TRBV13 and J usage is TRBJ2-1; D unresolved. This CDR3 comprises 16 residues. Germline CDR1 and CDR2: PRHDT and FYEKMQ (reference sequence). V was pared by 2 bases and J by 2 bases, with 13 bases between. In DNA, the CDR3 is TGTGCCAGCAGCTTATATTCGCGTCAGGCCTACAATGAGCAGTTCTTC. It codes for CASSLYSRQAYNEQFF.

The V call is TRBV6-5, the J call TRBJ1-2; D may be TRBD1 (6 bases). This CDR3 has 14 residues. The ends were cut back, 5 bases at V and 8 bases at J, with 18 bases in the middle. The germline V gene encodes CDR1 MNHEY and CDR2 SVGAGI. CDR3 loop: CASSRGQPIRGYTF. The CDR3 DNA reads TGTGCCAGCAGTCGCGGACAGCCCATTAGGGGCTACACCTTC.

The chain links TRBV19 to TRBJ2-3, with D possibly TRBD2 on 6 matching bases. The CDR3 extends over 13 amino acids. Per the germline V gene, CDR1 is LNHDA and CDR2 is SQIVND (reference sequence). Trimming removed 6 bases from V and 5 bases from J, with 12 bases in between. CDR3 DNA sequence: TGTGCCAGTAGAACGGGAGTGGAAGATACGCAGTATTTT. Translating it yields CASRTGVEDTQYF. Drawing the rest from reference TRBV19 and TRBJ2-3, the complete variable domain is DGGITQSPKYLFRKEGQNVTLSCEQNLNHDAMYWYRQDPGQGLRLIYYSQIVNDFQKGDIAEGYSVSREKKESFPLTVTSAQKNPTAFYLCASRTGVEDTQYFGPGTRLTVL.

The chain recombines TRBV9 with TRBJ2-7, with D maybe TRBD2 (6 bases). Germline-derived CDR1 and CDR2 are SGDLS and YYNGEE. This CDR3 is 13 amino acids long. Trimming stripped 7 bases from V and 1 base from J, with 12 bases between. The CDR3 nucleotides are TGTGCCAGCTCCGTACGGGGGTCCTACGAGCAGTACTTC. Translation: CASSVRGSYEQYF.

This clone was seen just once. This chain links TRBV29-1 with TRBJ1-1, with D possibly matching TRBD1 (6 bases). V was shortened by 4 bases and J by 7 bases, with 16 bases between the two germline ends. The CDR3 totals 13 residues. In germline, CDR1 is SQVTM, CDR2 ANQGSEA. The CDR3 protein is CSVAGRGNYEAFF. As DNA, the CDR3 is TGCAGCGTTGCGGGCAGGGGTAATTATGAAGCTTTCTTT. The full variable domain, rest sourced from reference TRBV29-1 and TRBJ1-1, is SAVISQKPSRDICQRGTSLTIQCQVDSQVTMMFWYRQQPGQSLTLIATANQGSEATYESGFVIDKFPISRPNLTFSTLTVSNMSPEDSSIYLCSVAGRGNYEAFFGQGTRLTVV.

This chain joins TRBV2 and TRBJ2-7; 11 nucleotides agree with TRBD2. V lost 4 bases and J lost 5; bases outside the gene matches: 7. The germline V gene encodes CDR1 SNHLY and CDR2 FYNNEI. This CDR3 region has 15 residues. The CDR3 DNA reads as TGTGCCAGCAGTGTTAATAGCGGGAGGGCGGACGAGCAGTACTTC. Its protein is CASSVNSGRADEQYF.

The chain combines TRBV27 with TRBJ1-4; D ambiguous. The CDR3 is made up of 14 amino acids. Trimming left V 6 bases short and J 8 bases short, with 16 bases between. CDR1 is MNHEY and CDR2 is SMNVEV in the germline V gene (reference sequence). CDR3 protein: CASRAGVSGEKLFF. CDR3 sequence (DNA): TGTGCCAGCAGGGCAGGTGTTAGCGGCGAAAAACTGTTTTTT.

The chain links TRBV18 to TRBJ1-4; the D is unclear. The length of the CDR3 is 15 residues. V lost 3 bases, J lost 5 bases, and 13 bases lay in between. Germline values: CDR1 KGHSH, CDR2 LQKENI. Here the CDR3 reads CASSPERRPNEKLFF. DNA of the CDR3: TGTGCCAGCTCACCCGAGCGACGGCCGAATGAAAAACTGTTTTTT.

The chain uses TRBV2 and TRBJ1-6; D might be TRBD1 (6 bases). Trimming left V 7 bases short and J 7 bases short, with 14 bases between. CDR3 length equals 14 residues. The germline CDR1 and CDR2 sequences are SNHLY and FYNNEI. The CDR3 DNA is TGTGCCAGCACTGAGCCAGGGGAGAATTCACCCCTCCACTTT. Translation: CASTEPGENSPLHF.

V is TRBV5-1 and J is TRBJ2-7; 11 bases line up with TRBD1. The trim removed 4 bases at V and 5 bases at J, leaving 2 bases unmatched. The CDR3 consists of 13 residues. Germline CDR1 is SGHRS and CDR2 is YFSETQ. CDR3 DNA sequence: TGCGCCAGCAGCCTGGGACAGGGGGACGAGCAGTACTTC. It codes for CASSLGQGDEQYF. Combining the CDR3 with reference TRBV5-1 and TRBJ2-7 gives the whole variable domain KAGVTQTPRYLIKTRGQQVTLSCSPISGHRSVSWYQQTPGQGLQFLFEYFSETQRNKGNFPGRFSGRQFSNSRSEMNVSTLELGDSALYLCASSLGQGDEQYFGPGTRLTVT.

The rearrangement links TRBV7-6 to TRBJ1-1; 8 bases line up with TRBD1. V shed 5 bases and J 5 bases; nucleotides not matched to a gene: 10. The CDR3 is 15 residues long. Germline CDR1 and CDR2: SGHVS and FNYEAQ. For the CDR3, the DNA is TGTGCCAGCAGCGTCTACCAGGGGGCTTGGACTGAAGCTTTCTTT. This codes for CASSVYQGAWTEAFF.

The count of this clone is one. J is TRBJ1-5 and V is TRBV2; D is uncertain. V shed 3 bases and J shed 7 bases, with 13 bases lying between them. Looked up from germline, CDR1 is SNHLY and CDR2 is FYNNEI. There are 14 residues in the CDR3. The CDR3 DNA sequence: TGTGCCAGCAGTGAGATAGGAGGGCGGCAGCCCCAGCATTTT. Encoded protein: CASSEIGGRQPQHF.

The chain combines TRBV29-1 with TRBJ2-1, with D possibly TRBD1 on 5 matching bases. The CDR3 contains 12 residues. Germline-derived CDR1 and CDR2 are SQVTM and ANQGSEA. V dropped 6 bases and J dropped 9 bases, with 15 bases sitting between them. CDR3 residues: CSVDAGSGEQFF. Here the CDR3 DNA reads TGCAGCGTAGACGCAGGGTCGGGTGAGCAGTTCTTC.

The chain employs TRBV19 and TRBJ2-3, with 7 bases that match TRBD2. V lost 9 bases, J lost 4 bases, and 13 bases stayed unmatched. Germline CDR1 reads LNHDA; CDR2 reads SQIVND (reference sequence). The CDR3 loop spans 15 amino acids. Here the CDR3 reads CASSTTSEGPDTQYF. DNA for the CDR3: TGTGCCAGCTCCACTACTAGCGAGGGGCCAGATACGCAGTATTTT.

The chain combines TRBV19 with TRBJ1-5; D unresolved. The CDR3 totals 14 residues. The V end was cut by 6 bases, the J end by 4 bases, with 13 bases between. The germline gives CDR1 LNHDA, CDR2 SQIVND (reference sequence). CDR3 sequence reads: CASRVQQLNQPQHF. The CDR3, as DNA: TGTGCCAGTAGGGTACAGCAGTTAAATCAGCCCCAGCATTTT. Filled out from reference TRBV19 and TRBJ1-5, the complete variable domain reads DGGITQSPKYLFRKEGQNVTLSCEQNLNHDAMYWYRQDPGQGLRLIYYSQIVNDFQKGDIAEGYSVSREKKESFPLTVTSAQKNPTAFYLCASRVQQLNQPQHFGDGTRLSIL.

This sequence joins TRBV28 and TRBJ2-1, with TRBD2 identical over 14 bases. The length of the CDR3 is 17 residues. J lost 8 bases, V lost 3 bases, and 9 bases had no gene match. From germline, CDR1 is MDHEN and CDR2 SYDVKM. Written as DNA, the CDR3 is TGTGCCAGCAGTTTCCCCGGGACTAGCGGGAGTAACGATGAGCAGTTCTTC. Its protein product is CASSFPGTSGSNDEQFF.

J is TRBJ1-4 and V is TRBV28; no reliable D call. Trimming took off 5 bases at V and 3 bases at J, with 13 bases between the two ends. The CDR3 runs to 15 residues. The V gene's germline CDR1 is MDHEN and CDR2 SYDVKM. CDR3 region: CASSAGVLANEKLFF. The CDR3 DNA sequence: TGTGCCAGCAGTGCCGGGGTTTTGGCTAATGAAAAACTGTTTTTT.

The chain joins TRBV7-2 to TRBJ2-1; 7 positions agree with TRBD2. This CDR3 is 15 amino acids long. Trimming took 0 bases from V and 4 from J; bases not matched to a gene: 3. Germline CDR1 reads SGHTA; CDR2 reads FQGNSA. The CDR3 DNA is TGTGCCAGCAGCTTAGCGGGAGGGGTTTACAATGAGCAGTTCTTC. As protein: CASSLAGGVYNEQFF.

The gene calls are TRBV28 and TRBJ1-2; no firm D call. The germline V gene encodes CDR1 MDHEN and CDR2 SYDVKM. Between the trimmed V and J ends, which lost 6 bases and 4 bases, there was a span of 12 bases. The CDR3 has 13 residues. The CDR3 loop reads CASSRHSGYGYTF. The CDR3 nucleotides are TGTGCCAGCAGCAGGCACTCTGGCTATGGCTACACCTTC.

J is TRBJ1-5 and V is TRBV6-2 or TRBV6-3; weak D call: TRBD1 (6 bases). Looked up from germline, CDR1 is MNHEY and CDR2 is SVGEGT. The ends were cut back, 5 bases at V and 3 bases at J, with 23 bases in the middle. CDR3 size: 18 residues. The CDR3 loop is CASSTIKLSGANNQPQHF. The CDR3 DNA is TGTGCCAGCAGTACTATTAAACTTTCAGGGGCGAACAATCAGCCCCAGCATTTT.

The rearrangement uses TRBV5-5 and TRBJ2-7, with TRBD1 identical over 7 bases. The CDR3 totals 15 residues. Germline V gene lookup returns CDR1 SGHKS and CDR2 YYEKEE (reference sequence). The V and J ends lost 0 bases and 2 bases, in that order; junction bases with no gene match: 5. The CDR3 sequence: CASSLEGQATYEQYF. In DNA form, the CDR3 reads TGTGCCAGCAGCTTGGAAGGACAGGCGACCTACGAGCAGTACTTC.

The chain combines TRBV21-1 with TRBJ2-7; TRBD2 is taken as the D call from the table, unchecked against the DNA. TRBV21-1 is reported as a pseudogene. The CDR3 sequence is 15 residues long. CDR3 bases: TGTGCCAGCAGCAAACCTAGACGGGGAGACAACGAGCAGTACTTC. Translation gives CASSKPRRGDNEQYF.

The V and J genes are TRBV6-1 and TRBJ1-4; D not certain. Germline CDR1 is MNHNS and CDR2 is SASEGT. V was cut by 1 base and J by 8 bases, with 14 bases left in between. CDR3 length equals 15 residues. The CDR3 nucleotides are TGTGCCAGCAGTGAAGTCGGAACTACGGGGGAAAAACTGTTTTTT. This codes for CASSEVGTTGEKLFF.

The chain combines TRBV27 with TRBJ2-5, with TRBD2 matching over 7 bases. From germline, CDR1 is MNHEY and CDR2 SMNVEV (reference sequence). This CDR3 comprises 18 residues. Trimming took 5 bases from V and 4 from J; bases not matched to a gene: 19. CDR3: CASSVNFASGPTLETQYF. CDR3 coding DNA: TGTGCCAGCAGTGTAAACTTTGCTAGCGGACCAACGTTAGAGACCCAGTACTTC.

This chain links TRBV10-3 with TRBJ2-1, with 7 bases identical to TRBD1. The CDR3 is 18 residues long. V lost 5 bases to trimming and J lost 2 bases; unmatched junction nucleotides: 15. The V gene's germline CDR1 is ENHRY and CDR2 SYGVKD. CDR3 in amino acids: CAISPSSGTDRTYNEQFF. CDR3 sequence (DNA): TGTGCCATCAGTCCTTCTTCCGGGACAGACCGAACCTACAATGAGCAGTTCTTC.

The chain couples TRBV10-1 to TRBJ2-1, with TRBD2 matching 8 bases. V was clipped by 3 bases and J by 2 bases; unmatched bases: 3. Germline CDR1 WNHNN, CDR2 SYGVQD (reference sequence). CDR3 length equals 15 residues. CDR3 region: CASSEAGEAYNEQFF. CDR3 sequence (DNA): TGCGCCAGCAGTGAAGCGGGAGAGGCCTACAATGAGCAGTTCTTC.

The count of this clone is one. V gene TRBV10-3 combines with J gene TRBJ2-2, with D hard to call. The V end was cut by 4 bases, the J end by 3 bases, with 9 bases between. The CDR3 has 14 amino acids. Germline CDR1 is ENHRY and CDR2 is SYGVKD. CDR3 DNA sequence: TGTGCCATCAGTGGCGACTCATACACCGGGGAGCTGTTTTTT. The encoded protein is CAISGDSYTGELFF.

The chain couples TRBV29-1 to TRBJ2-7; the D gene is possibly TRBD1 (5 bases). The germline V gene has CDR1 SQVTM and CDR2 ANQGSEA. This CDR3 region has 13 residues. V shed 4 bases and J shed 6 bases, with 16 bases lying between them. This CDR3 is CSVGWQGPSEQYF. The CDR3 nucleotides are TGCAGCGTTGGATGGCAGGGTCCGTCCGAGCAGTACTTC.